This T cell receptor (beta chain) originates from a study of PD-1 blockade in mismatch repair-deficient tumors. Study as a whole: Patients had around 11 mismatch repair-deficient cancer types, all previously treated and progressing.

Germline-derived CDR1 and CDR2 are SGHTA and FQGNSA. This CDR3 contains 14 residues. Trimming pared 2 bases from V and 0 bases from J, leaving 8 bases between. Study-level results: After pembrolizumab, tumor-resident clones rose rapidly, then generally contracted before radiologic responses.

Some clones are missing from TCRdb's copy, which holds only in-frame ones; the method was immunoSEQ multiplex PCR. The sample shows tens of thousands of clones, 81% of them seen only once. As concerns this clone: The antigen remains undetermined.

V usage is TRBV7-2 and J usage is TRBJ2-7, with D perhaps matching TRBD2 (5 bases). The sequence derives from an adult with mismatch repair-deficient cancer. The starting material was peripheral blood, obtained 12 weeks after starting pembrolizumab. CDR3 sequence: CASSLQRSSYEQYF. The CDR3 bases are TGTGCCAGCAGCTTACAGCGGAGCTCCTACGAGCAGTACTTC.